These 3 T cell receptor beta chains came from one sample sequenced in a study of blood T cell repertoires in COVID-19. Sequencing used immunoSEQ multiplex PCR; TCRdb keeps in-frame clones, though not all of them. The sample lists 100,000 to 150,000 clones; 84% were seen once. The specimen was PBMCs or T cells enriched from blood (not recorded which). Receptor source: a man aged 40-50 years with acute COVID-19.

CDR3 protein: CASSFVTGGTGELFF. DNA of the CDR3: TGTGCCAGCAGCTTCGTGACAGGGGGCACCGGGGAGCTGTTTTTT. The V gene is TRBV7-8, the J gene TRBJ2-2, with TRBD1 matching over 9 bases. The CDR3 totals 15 residues. V shed 3 bases, J shed 4 bases, and the junction held 3 bases outside the gene matches. Germline loops: CDR1 SGHVS, CDR2 FQNEAQ.

This chain joins TRBV19 and TRBJ2-1; 7 bases are shared with TRBD1. The germline CDR1 and CDR2 sequences are LNHDA and SQIVND (reference sequence). This CDR3 contains 14 residues. J lost 7 bases, V lost 7 bases, and 10 bases had no gene match. The CDR3 sequence is CASTPTGQKNEQFF. The CDR3 region has the DNA TGTGCCAGTACCCCCACGGGACAGAAGAATGAGCAGTTCTTC.

This chain uses TRBV9 with TRBJ2-7; 7 bases are shared with TRBD2. CDR1 is SGDLS, CDR2 YYNGEE, per germline. After removal of 4 bases from V and 0 bases from J, the junction contained 10 bases not matched to a gene. The CDR3 length is 16 residues. The CDR3 sequence is CASSLRGDYASYEQYF. CDR3 in DNA: TGTGCCAGCAGCCTCCGAGGGGACTATGCCTCCTACGAGCAGTACTTC.